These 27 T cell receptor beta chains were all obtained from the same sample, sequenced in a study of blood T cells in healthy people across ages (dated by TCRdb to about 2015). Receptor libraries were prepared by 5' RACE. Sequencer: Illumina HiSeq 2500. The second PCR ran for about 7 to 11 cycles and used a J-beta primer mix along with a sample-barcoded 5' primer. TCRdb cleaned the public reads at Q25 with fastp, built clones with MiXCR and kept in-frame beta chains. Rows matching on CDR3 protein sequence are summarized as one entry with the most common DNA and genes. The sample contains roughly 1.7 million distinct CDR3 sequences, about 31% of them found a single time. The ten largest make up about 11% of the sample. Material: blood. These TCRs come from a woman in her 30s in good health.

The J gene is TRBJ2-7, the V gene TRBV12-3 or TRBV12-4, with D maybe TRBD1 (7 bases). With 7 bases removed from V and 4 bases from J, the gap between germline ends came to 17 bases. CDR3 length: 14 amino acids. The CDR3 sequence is CASKRSGGSYEQYF. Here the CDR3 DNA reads TGTGCCAGCAAGCGTTCAGGGGGGTCATACGAGCAGTACTTC.

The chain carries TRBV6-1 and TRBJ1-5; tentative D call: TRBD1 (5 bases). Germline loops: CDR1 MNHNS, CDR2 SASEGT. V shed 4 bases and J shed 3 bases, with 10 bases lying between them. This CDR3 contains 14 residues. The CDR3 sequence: CASSARDVNQPQHF. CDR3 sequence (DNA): TGTGCCAGCAGTGCCCGGGACGTCAATCAGCCCCAGCATTTT.

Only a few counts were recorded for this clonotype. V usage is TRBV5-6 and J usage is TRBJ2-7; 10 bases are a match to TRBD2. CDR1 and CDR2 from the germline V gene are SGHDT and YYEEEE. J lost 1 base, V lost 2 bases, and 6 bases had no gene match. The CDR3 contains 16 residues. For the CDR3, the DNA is TGTGCCAGCAGCTTAGCGGGGGGGCAACGTTCCTACGAGCAGTACTTC. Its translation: CASSLAGGQRSYEQYF.

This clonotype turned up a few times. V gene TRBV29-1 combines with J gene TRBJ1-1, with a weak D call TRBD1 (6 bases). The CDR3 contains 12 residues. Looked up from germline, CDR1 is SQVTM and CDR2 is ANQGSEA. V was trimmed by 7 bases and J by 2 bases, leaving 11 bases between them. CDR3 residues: CSGNRDNTEAFF. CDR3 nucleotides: TGCAGCGGCAACAGGGACAACACTGAAGCTTTCTTT.

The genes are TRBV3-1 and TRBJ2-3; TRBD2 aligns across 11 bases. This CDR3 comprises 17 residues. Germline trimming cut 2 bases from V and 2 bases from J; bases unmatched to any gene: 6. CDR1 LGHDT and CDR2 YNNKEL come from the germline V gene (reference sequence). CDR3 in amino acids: CASSQILAGAFTDTQYF. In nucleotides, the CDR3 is TGTGCCAGCAGCCAAATACTAGCGGGGGCCTTCACAGATACGCAGTATTTT.

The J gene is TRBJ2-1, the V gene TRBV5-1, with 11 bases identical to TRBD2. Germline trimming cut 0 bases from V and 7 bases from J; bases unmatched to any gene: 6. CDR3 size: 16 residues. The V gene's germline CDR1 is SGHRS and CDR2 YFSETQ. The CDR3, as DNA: TGCGCCAGCAGCTTGGTAGTAGCGGGGGGGCATAATGAGCAGTTCTTC. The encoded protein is CASSLVVAGGHNEQFF.

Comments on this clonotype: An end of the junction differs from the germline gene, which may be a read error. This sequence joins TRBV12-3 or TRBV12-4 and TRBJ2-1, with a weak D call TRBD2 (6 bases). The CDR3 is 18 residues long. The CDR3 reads CTSSLAYGTGVMDNEQFF. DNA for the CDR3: TGTACCAGCAGTTTAGCGTACGGGACTGGGGTAATGGACAATGAGCAGTTCTTC.

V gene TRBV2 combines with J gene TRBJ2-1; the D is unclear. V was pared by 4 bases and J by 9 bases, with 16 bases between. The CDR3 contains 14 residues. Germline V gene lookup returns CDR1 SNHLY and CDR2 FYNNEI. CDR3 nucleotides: TGTGCCAGCAGTGGAAGCCCCCGGGCGATTGAGCAGTTCTTC. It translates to CASSGSPRAIEQFF.

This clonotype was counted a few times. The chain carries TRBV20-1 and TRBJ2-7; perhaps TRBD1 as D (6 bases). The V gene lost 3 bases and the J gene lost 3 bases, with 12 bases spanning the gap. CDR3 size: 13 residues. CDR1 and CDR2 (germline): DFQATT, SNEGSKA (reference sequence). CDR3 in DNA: TGCAGTGCTAGTCCCGACAGGAACTACGAGCAGTACTTC. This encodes CSASPDRNYEQYF.

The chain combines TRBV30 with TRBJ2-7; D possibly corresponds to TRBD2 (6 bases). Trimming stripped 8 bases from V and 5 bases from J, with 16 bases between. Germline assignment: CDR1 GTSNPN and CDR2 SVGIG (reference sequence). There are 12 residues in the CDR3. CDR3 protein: CANIGGSHEQYF. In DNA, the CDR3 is TGTGCCAATATAGGAGGGTCCCACGAGCAGTACTTC.

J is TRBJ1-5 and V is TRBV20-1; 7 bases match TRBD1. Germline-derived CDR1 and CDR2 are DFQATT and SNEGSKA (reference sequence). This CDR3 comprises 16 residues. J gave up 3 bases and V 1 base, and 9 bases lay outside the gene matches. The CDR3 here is CSARVFRTGDNQPQHF. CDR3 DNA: TGCAGTGCTAGAGTTTTTCGGACAGGAGACAATCAGCCCCAGCATTTT.

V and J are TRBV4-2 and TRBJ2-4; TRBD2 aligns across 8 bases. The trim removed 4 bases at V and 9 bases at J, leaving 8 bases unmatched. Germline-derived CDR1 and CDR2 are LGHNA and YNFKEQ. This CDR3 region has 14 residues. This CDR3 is CASSPQRGSGIQYF. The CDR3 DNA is TGTGCCAGCAGCCCTCAGCGGGGGAGTGGCATTCAGTACTTC.

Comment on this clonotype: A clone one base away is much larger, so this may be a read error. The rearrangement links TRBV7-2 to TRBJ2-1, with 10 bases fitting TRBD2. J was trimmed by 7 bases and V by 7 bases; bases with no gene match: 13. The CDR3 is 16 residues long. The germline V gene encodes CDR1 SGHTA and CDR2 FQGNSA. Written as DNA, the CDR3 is TGTGCCAGCACCCAAACATCTAGCGGGGGTCGGAATGAGCAGTTCTTC. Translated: CASTQTSSGGRNEQFF. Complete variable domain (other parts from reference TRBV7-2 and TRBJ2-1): GAGVSQSPSNKVTEKGKDVELRCDPISGHTALYWYRQSLGQGLEFLIYFQGNSAPDKSGLPSDRFSAERTGGSVSTLTIQRTQQEDSAVYLCASTQTSSGGRNEQFFGPGTRLTVL.

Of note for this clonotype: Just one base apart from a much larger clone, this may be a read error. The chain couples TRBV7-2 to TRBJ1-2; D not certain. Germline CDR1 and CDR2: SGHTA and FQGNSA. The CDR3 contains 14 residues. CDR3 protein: CASGLRLGSKGYTF. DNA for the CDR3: TGTGCCAGCGGCTTACGTTTAGGGTCGAAAGGCTACACCTTC.

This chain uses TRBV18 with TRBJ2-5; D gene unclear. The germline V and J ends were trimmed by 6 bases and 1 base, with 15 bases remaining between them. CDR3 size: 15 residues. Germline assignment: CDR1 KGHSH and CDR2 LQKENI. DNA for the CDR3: TGTGCCAGCTCCCCTGTTGCAGGCCGCCAAGAGACCCAGTACTTC. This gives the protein CASSPVAGRQETQYF.

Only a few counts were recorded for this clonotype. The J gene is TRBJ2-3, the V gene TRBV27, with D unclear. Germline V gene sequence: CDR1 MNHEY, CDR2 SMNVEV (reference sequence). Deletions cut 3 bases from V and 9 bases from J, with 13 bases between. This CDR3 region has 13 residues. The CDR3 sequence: CASSFSPVGTQYF. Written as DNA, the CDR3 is TGTGCCAGCAGTTTTTCCCCCGTGGGGACGCAGTATTTT.

The CDR3 DNA sequence: TGTGCCAGCAGCCGCCTACGAGGAGCGGGAGGAGGGAATAAGCAGTTCTTC. Translated, it gives CASSRLRGAGGGNKQFF. The chain is built from TRBV3-1 and TRBJ2-1; 9 bases match TRBD2. Germline trimming cut 4 bases from V and 11 bases from J; bases unmatched to any gene: 18. Per the germline V gene, CDR1 is LGHDT and CDR2 is YNNKEL (reference sequence). This CDR3 has 17 residues.

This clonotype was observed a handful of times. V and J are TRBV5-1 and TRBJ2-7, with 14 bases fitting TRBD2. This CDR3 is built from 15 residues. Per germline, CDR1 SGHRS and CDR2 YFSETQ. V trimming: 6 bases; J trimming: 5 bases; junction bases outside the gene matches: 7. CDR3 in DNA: TGCGCCAGCACTTTCTGGGGACTAGCGGGAGACGAGCAGTACTTC. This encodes CASTFWGLAGDEQYF.

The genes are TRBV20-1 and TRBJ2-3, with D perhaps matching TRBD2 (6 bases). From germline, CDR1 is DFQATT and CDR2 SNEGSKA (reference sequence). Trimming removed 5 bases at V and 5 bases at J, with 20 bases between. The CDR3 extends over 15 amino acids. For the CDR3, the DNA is TGCAGTGCTCGAGGCCGGGGGTCCCTCATAGATACGCAGTATTTT. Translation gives CSARGRGSLIDTQYF.

The CDR3, as DNA: TGTGCCAGCAGTGAAAGGGGTCCCAACGAGCAGTACTTC. Translated: CASSERGPNEQYF. The chain links TRBV6-1 to TRBJ2-7, with D tentatively TRBD1 (5 bases). The V gene lost 2 bases and the J gene lost 5 bases, with 10 bases spanning the gap. The CDR3 loop spans 13 amino acids. Germline-derived CDR1 and CDR2 are MNHNS and SASEGT.

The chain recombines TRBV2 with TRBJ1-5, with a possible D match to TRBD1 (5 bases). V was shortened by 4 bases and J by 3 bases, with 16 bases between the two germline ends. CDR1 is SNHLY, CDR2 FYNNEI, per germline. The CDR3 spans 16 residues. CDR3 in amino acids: CASSGGGIGLNQPQHF. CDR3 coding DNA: TGTGCCAGCAGTGGGGGGGGAATAGGACTCAATCAGCCCCAGCATTTT.

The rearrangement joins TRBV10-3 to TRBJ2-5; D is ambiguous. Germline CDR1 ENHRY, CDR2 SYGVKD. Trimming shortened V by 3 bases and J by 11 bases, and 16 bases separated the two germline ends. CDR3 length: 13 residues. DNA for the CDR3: TGTGCCATCAGTGACTTGACACACTACGTGCAGTACTTC. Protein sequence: CAISDLTHYVQYF.

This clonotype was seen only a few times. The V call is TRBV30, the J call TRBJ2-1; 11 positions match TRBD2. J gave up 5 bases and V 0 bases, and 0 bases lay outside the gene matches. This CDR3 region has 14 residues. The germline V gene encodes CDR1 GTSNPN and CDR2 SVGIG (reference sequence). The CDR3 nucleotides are TGTGCCTGGAGTGTACTAGCGGGGGACAATGAGCAGTTCTTC. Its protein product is CAWSVLAGDNEQFF.

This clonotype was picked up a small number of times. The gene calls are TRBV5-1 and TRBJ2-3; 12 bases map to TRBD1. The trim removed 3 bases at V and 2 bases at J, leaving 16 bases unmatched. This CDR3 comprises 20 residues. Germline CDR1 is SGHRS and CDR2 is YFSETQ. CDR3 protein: CASSSLPRDRGRKNTDTQYF. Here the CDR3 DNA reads TGCGCCAGCAGCTCCCTCCCCCGGGACAGGGGGCGGAAAAACACAGATACGCAGTATTTT.

CDR3 loop: CASSPDSSDTQYF. As DNA, the CDR3 is TGTGCCAGCAGCCCGGACTCTTCAGATACGCAGTATTTT. V usage is TRBV9 and J usage is TRBJ2-3, with a possible D match to TRBD2 (5 bases). The V and J ends lost 4 bases and 4 bases respectively, with 10 bases between them. This CDR3 has 13 amino acids. The germline V gene encodes CDR1 SGDLS and CDR2 YYNGEE.

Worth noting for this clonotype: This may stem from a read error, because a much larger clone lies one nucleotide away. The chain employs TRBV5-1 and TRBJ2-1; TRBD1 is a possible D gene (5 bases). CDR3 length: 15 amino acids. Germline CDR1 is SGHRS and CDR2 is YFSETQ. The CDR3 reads CACSVTNRGYNEQFF. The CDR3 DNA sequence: TGCGCCTGCAGCGTAACTAATAGGGGTTACAATGAGCAGTTCTTC.

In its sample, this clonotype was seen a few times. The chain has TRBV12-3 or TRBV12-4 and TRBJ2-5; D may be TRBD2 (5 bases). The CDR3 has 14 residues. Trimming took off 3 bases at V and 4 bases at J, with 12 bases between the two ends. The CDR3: CASSLRVGIETQYF. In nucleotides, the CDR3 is TGTGCCAGCAGTTTGAGGGTGGGGATAGAGACCCAGTACTTC.